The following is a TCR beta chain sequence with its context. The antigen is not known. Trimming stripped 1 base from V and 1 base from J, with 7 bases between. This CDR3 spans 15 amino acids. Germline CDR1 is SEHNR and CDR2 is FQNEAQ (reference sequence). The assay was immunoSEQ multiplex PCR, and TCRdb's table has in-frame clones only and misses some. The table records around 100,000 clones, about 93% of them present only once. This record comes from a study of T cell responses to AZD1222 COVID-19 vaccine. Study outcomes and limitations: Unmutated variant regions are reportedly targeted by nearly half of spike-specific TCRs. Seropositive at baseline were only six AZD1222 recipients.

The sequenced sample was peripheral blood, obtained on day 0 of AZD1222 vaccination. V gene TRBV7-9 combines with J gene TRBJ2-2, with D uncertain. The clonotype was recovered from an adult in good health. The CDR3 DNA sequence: TGTGCCAGCAGCTTAGTCCTCGGGAACACCGGGGAGCTGTTTTTT. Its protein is CASSLVLGNTGELFF.